Listed below are T cell receptor beta chains from one sample, sequenced in a study of T cells in Graves' hyperthyroidism and ophthalmopathy. TCRdb re-analysed the multiplex PCR reads in MiXCR, keeping a single row per CDR3 protein. The table has around 600,000 distinct CDR3 sequences, 45% seen once. Material: peripheral blood or thyroid tissue (not recorded which). Source of these receptors: an adult man with Graves' disease, either hyperthyroidism or ophthalmopathy (not recorded which). Each CDR3 is given with its conserved first and last residue. D genes are given only for firm matches. Clone sizes are given selectively: once, few, many, or a class where the clone is expanded.

CDR3aa: CSVPSGRVETQYF
CDR3nt: TGCAGTGTCCCTAGCGGGAGGGTGGAGACCCAGTACTTC
j_gene: TRBJ2-5
v_gene: TRBV20-1
d_gene: TRBD2
abundance: many

CDR3aa: CASSQVKGGGNTGELFF
CDR3nt: TGCGCCAGCAGCCAAGTAAAAGGGGGCGGGAACACCGGGGAGCTGTTTTTT
j_gene: TRBJ2-2
v_gene: TRBV7-9
d_gene: TRBD1
abundance: -

CDR3aa: CATSSWTVNYGYTF
CDR3nt: TGTGCCACCAGCAGCTGGACGGTTAACTATGGCTACACCTTC
j_gene: TRBJ1-2
v_gene: TRBV15
d_gene: -
abundance: -

CDR3aa: CASSRTGQDGYTF
CDR3nt: TGTGCCAGCAGTAGAACGGGGCAAGACGGCTACACCTTC
j_gene: TRBJ1-2
v_gene: TRBV6-1
d_gene: -
abundance: many

CDR3aa: CASSVGTSGSETQYF
CDR3nt: TGTGCCAGCAGTGTCGGGACTAGCGGGAGCGAGACCCAGTACTTC
j_gene: TRBJ2-5
v_gene: TRBV7-6
d_gene: TRBD2
abundance: -

CDR3aa: CASSTRSSGRRETQYF
CDR3nt: TGTGCCAGCAGCACACGGTCTAGCGGGAGAAGAGAGACCCAGTACTTC
j_gene: TRBJ2-5
v_gene: TRBV7-9
d_gene: TRBD2
abundance: few

CDR3aa: CASSLLLPVTEAFF
CDR3nt: TGTGCCAGCAGTTTACTGCTGCCGGTAACTGAAGCTTTCTTT
j_gene: TRBJ1-1
v_gene: TRBV7-2
d_gene: -
abundance: -

CDR3aa: CASSVQGLAKETQYF
CDR3nt: TGTGCCAGCAGCGTACAGGGACTAGCGAAAGAGACCCAGTACTTC
j_gene: TRBJ2-5
v_gene: TRBV9
d_gene: TRBD2
abundance: -

CDR3aa: CARDGGVETQYF
CDR3nt: TGTGCTAGAGACGGGGGAGTGGAGACCCAGTACTTC
j_gene: TRBJ2-5
v_gene: TRBV25-1
d_gene: -
abundance: -

CDR3aa: CSVGERTEAGELFF
CDR3nt: TGCAGCGTTGGGGAAAGGACAGAAGCCGGGGAGCTGTTTTTT
j_gene: TRBJ2-2
v_gene: TRBV29-1
d_gene: -
abundance: once

CDR3aa: CASSDAGYGYTF
CDR3nt: TGTGCCAGCAGTGACGCAGGGTATGGCTACACCTTC
j_gene: TRBJ1-2
v_gene: TRBV6-4
d_gene: -
abundance: -

CDR3aa: CASSGRQPTYGYTF
CDR3nt: TGTGCCAGCAGCGGAAGACAGCCCACCTATGGCTACACCTTC
j_gene: TRBJ1-2
v_gene: TRBV9
d_gene: -
abundance: many

CDR3aa: CASSIRTGETYGYTF
CDR3nt: TGTGCCAGTAGTATCCGGACAGGGGAGACCTATGGCTACACCTTC
j_gene: TRBJ1-2
v_gene: TRBV19
d_gene: TRBD1
abundance: -

CDR3aa: CASSLGGMENTEAFF
CDR3nt: TGCGCCAGCAGCTTGGGGGGTATGGAGAACACTGAAGCTTTCTTT
j_gene: TRBJ1-1
v_gene: TRBV5-1
d_gene: -
abundance: few

CDR3aa: CASSADRGVEQYF
CDR3nt: TGTGCCAGCAGTGCGGACAGGGGGGTCGAGCAGTACTTC
j_gene: TRBJ2-7
v_gene: TRBV2
d_gene: TRBD1
abundance: many

CDR3aa: CASSIGSGYEQYF
CDR3nt: TGTGCCAGTAGTATAGGATCAGGGTACGAGCAGTACTTC
j_gene: TRBJ2-7
v_gene: TRBV19
d_gene: -
abundance: many

CDR3aa: CASSSGLSSNTEAFF
CDR3nt: TGTGCCAGCAGCTCAGGGCTGTCTTCGAACACTGAAGCTTTCTTT
j_gene: TRBJ1-1
v_gene: TRBV7-2
d_gene: -
abundance: -

CDR3aa: CASRKDRGRGQPQHF
CDR3nt: TGTGCCAGCAGGAAGGACAGGGGGCGCGGGCAGCCCCAGCATTTT
j_gene: TRBJ1-5
v_gene: TRBV2
d_gene: TRBD1
abundance: few

CDR3aa: CAISESYTGELFF
CDR3nt: TGTGCCATCAGTGAGTCCTACACCGGGGAGCTGTTTTTT
j_gene: TRBJ2-2
v_gene: TRBV10-3
d_gene: -
abundance: many

CDR3aa: CASSLEGGAGDYGYTF
CDR3nt: TGTGCCAGCAGCTTAGAGGGAGGGGCGGGCGACTATGGCTACACCTTC
j_gene: TRBJ1-2
v_gene: TRBV7-2
d_gene: -
abundance: -

CDR3aa: CATSKGRGEAFF
CDR3nt: TGTGCCACCAGCAAAGGTCGTGGTGAAGCTTTCTTT
j_gene: TRBJ1-1
v_gene: TRBV15
d_gene: -
abundance: -

CDR3aa: CASSWDRGLPTGELFF
CDR3nt: TGCGCCAGCAGCTGGGACAGGGGACTTCCCACCGGGGAGCTGTTTTTT
j_gene: TRBJ2-2
v_gene: TRBV5-4
d_gene: TRBD1
abundance: few

CDR3aa: CSARDVYEQYF
CDR3nt: TGCAGTGCTAGAGACGTCTACGAGCAGTACTTC
j_gene: TRBJ2-7
v_gene: TRBV20-1
d_gene: -
abundance: many

CDR3aa: CASSQGPGRYTEAFF
CDR3nt: TGCGCCAGCAGCCAAGGGCCAGGGAGGTACACTGAAGCTTTCTTT
j_gene: TRBJ1-1
v_gene: TRBV7-8
d_gene: -
abundance: few

CDR3aa: CSARDWTSGGTYEQYF
CDR3nt: TGCAGTGCTAGAGACTGGACTAGCGGGGGCACATACGAGCAGTACTTC
j_gene: TRBJ2-7
v_gene: TRBV20-1
d_gene: TRBD2
abundance: -

CDR3aa: CASSLGPRTYSNQPQHF
CDR3nt: TGTGCCAGCAGCTTAGGTCCCCGGACCTATAGCAATCAGCCCCAGCATTTT
j_gene: TRBJ1-5
v_gene: TRBV11-2
d_gene: -
abundance: -